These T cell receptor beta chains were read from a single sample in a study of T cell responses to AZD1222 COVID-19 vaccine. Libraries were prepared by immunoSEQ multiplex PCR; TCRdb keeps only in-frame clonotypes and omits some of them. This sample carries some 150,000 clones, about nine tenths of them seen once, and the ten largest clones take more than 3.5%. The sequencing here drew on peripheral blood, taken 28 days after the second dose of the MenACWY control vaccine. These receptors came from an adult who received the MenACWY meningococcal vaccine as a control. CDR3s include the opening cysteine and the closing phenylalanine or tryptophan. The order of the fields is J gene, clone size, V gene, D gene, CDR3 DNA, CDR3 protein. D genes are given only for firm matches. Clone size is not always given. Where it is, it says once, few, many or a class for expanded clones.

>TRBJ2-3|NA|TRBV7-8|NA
TGTGCCAGCAGCTTAGCTTCGGGAGATACGCAGTATTTT
CASSLASGDTQYF
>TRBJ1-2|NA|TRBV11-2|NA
TGTGCCAGCAGTCTATACCGGGGAGGTGGCTACACCTTC
CASSLYRGGGYTF
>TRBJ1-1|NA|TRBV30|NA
TGTGCCTGGAGTACAGGGCAGAACACTGAAGCTTTCTTT
CAWSTGQNTEAFF
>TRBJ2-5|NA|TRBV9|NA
TGTGCCAGCAGCGTAGGTCAAGGCGGGATCGGAGAGACCCAGTACTTC
CASSVGQGGIGETQYF
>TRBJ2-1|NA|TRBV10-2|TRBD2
TGCGCCAGCATCTTGAGAACTAGCGGTTACAATGAGCAGTTCTTC
CASILRTSGYNEQFF
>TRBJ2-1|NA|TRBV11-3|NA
TGTGCCAGCAGCTTAGCAGGGTCTGCAACCTACAATGAGCAGTTCTTC
CASSLAGSATYNEQFF
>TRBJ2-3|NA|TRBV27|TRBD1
TGTGCCAGCAGTCCGGGACAGGCTTTGCAGTATTTT
CASSPGQALQYF
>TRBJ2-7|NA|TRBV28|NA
TGTGCCAGCCCTCCTCCGGGGGCCTCCTACGAGCAGTACTTC
CASPPPGASYEQYF
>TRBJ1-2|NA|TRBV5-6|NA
TGTGCCAGCAGCAACACACAGGGTAGAGCTAACTATGGCTACACCTTC
CASSNTQGRANYGYTF
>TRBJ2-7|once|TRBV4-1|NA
TGCGCCAGCAGCCAAGCCGGGTCCCGAAACGAGCAGTACTTC
CASSQAGSRNEQYF
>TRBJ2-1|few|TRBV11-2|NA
TGTGCCAGCAGCTCATCGGGCGATGAGCAGTTCTTC
CASSSSGDEQFF
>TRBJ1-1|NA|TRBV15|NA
TGTGCCACCAGCAGAGGCGAGACCGGGACCTCAGGTCGAGCTTTCTTT
CATSRGETGTSGRAFF
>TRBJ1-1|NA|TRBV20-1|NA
TGCAGTGCTAGTCGAGGACACCTGAACACTGAAGCTTTCTTT
CSASRGHLNTEAFF
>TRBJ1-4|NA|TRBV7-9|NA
TGTGCCAGCAGTGTTTTTGTCGGTAATGAAAAACTGTTTTTT
CASSVFVGNEKLFF
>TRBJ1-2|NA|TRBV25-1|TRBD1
TGTGCCAGCAGTGAAGCCGGGACAGGGGATCTCTATGGCTACACCTTC
CASSEAGTGDLYGYTF
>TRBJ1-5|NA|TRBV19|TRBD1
TGTGCCAGTAGCCGATCCGGGACAGCTATCAATCAGCCCCAGCATTTT
CASSRSGTAINQPQHF
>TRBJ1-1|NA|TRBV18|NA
TGTGCCAGCTCACCCAGAACAGAACAGGCAATTGGAACTGAAGCTTTCTTT
CASSPRTEQAIGTEAFF
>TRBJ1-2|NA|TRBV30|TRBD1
TGTGCCTGGAGTCACAGGACAGGGGCATGGGATGGCTACACCTTC
CAWSHRTGAWDGYTF
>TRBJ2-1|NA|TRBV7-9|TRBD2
TGTGCCAGCAGCTTAGCCACTAGCGGGAGGGCCGAGAATGAGCAGTTCTTC
CASSLATSGRAENEQFF
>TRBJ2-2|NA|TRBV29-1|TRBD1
TGCAGCGTTGAAGATTTGAAGGACAGGGGGACCGGGGAGCTGTTTTTT
CSVEDLKDRGTGELFF
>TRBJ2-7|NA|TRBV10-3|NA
TGTGCCATCAGTGACAGGCTGGGCTACGAGCAGTACTTC
CAISDRLGYEQYF
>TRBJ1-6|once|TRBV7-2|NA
TGTGCCAGCAGCCCCCTCGTGCCCTATAATTCACCCCTCCACTTT
CASSPLVPYNSPLHF
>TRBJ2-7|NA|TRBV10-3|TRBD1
TGTGCCACGACAGGGAGTTCCTACGAGCAGTACTTC
CATTGSSYEQYF
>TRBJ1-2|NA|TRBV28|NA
TGTGCCAGCAGTTTTAAAAGGGCCCGCGGCTACACCTTC
CASSFKRARGYTF
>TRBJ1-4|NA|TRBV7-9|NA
TGTGCCAGCAGCTTAAACAGGGAAAAACTGTTTTTT
CASSLNREKLFF
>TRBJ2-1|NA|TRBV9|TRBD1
TGTGCCAGCAGCCGACAGGGATCCAACAATGAGCAGTTCTTC
CASSRQGSNNEQFF